This TCR beta chain was sequenced in a study of glioma-infiltrating T cells. The study, taken as a whole, reports: Tissue-blood divergence was below expectation in non-neoplastic patients, above in gliomas. CDR3 overlap between tissue and blood was very small.

This clonotype was detected once. Antigen specificity is unknown. The germline V gene encodes CDR1 SGHTA and CDR2 FQGTGA. The CDR3 extends over 13 amino acids. The V end lost 3 bases, the J end lost 4 bases, and 8 bases lay between the germline ends. The iRepertoire nested amplicon-rescue multiplex PCR amplified TCR alpha and beta CDR3s from RNA. MiXCR, applied by TCRdb to the multiplex PCR reads, yields one record per CDR3 protein. Of around 100,000 distinct CDR3 sequences listed, around 30% are singletons. The chain employs TRBV7-3 and TRBJ2-3; possibly TRBD2 for D (6 bases). Input material: glioma tissue, nonneoplastic brain tissue, or PBMCs (not recorded which). The receptor was isolated from a human donor with low-grade glioma or glioblastoma, undergoing nonglioma brain surgery, or in good health (not recorded which). The CDR3: CASSLTRPDTQYF. As DNA, the CDR3 is TGTGCCAGCAGCTTGACTAGGCCAGATACGCAGTATTTT.